The sequence of this TCR beta chain was determined in a study of T-cell memory formation after mild COVID-19. Study context: Each donor largely had its own TCR clusters. Whole-study results and caveats: Some responding clones appeared in pre-infection memory, suggesting cross-reactive memory joined. Contracting clones, day 15 to 85, had balanced CD4/CD8, and later expanders favored CD4+. Among contracting clones, CD4+ were mainly CM/EM and CD8+ enriched in EMRA.

One entry per CDR3 protein results from TCRdb running MiXCR on the 5' RACE reads. The repertoire holds about 290,000 distinct CDR3 sequences, with roughly 17% as singletons. Details on this clonotype: The target antigen is unknown.

The germline CDR1 and CDR2 sequences are KGHDR and SFDVKD. Between the trimmed V and J ends, which lost 4 bases and 10 bases, there was a span of 13 bases. This CDR3 is built from 13 residues. This TCR came from a man aged 18 to 29 who had mild COVID-19 (a few samples of this study predate the infection). Cell type and time point are not known. The chain employs TRBV24-1 and TRBJ1-5; D remains unclear. Sequenced input: PBMCs or a T cell subset sorted from them (not recorded which). CDR3 nucleotides: TGTGCCACCAGTGACGAGTACCTGGGCCCCCAGCATTTT. It codes for CATSDEYLGPQHF.